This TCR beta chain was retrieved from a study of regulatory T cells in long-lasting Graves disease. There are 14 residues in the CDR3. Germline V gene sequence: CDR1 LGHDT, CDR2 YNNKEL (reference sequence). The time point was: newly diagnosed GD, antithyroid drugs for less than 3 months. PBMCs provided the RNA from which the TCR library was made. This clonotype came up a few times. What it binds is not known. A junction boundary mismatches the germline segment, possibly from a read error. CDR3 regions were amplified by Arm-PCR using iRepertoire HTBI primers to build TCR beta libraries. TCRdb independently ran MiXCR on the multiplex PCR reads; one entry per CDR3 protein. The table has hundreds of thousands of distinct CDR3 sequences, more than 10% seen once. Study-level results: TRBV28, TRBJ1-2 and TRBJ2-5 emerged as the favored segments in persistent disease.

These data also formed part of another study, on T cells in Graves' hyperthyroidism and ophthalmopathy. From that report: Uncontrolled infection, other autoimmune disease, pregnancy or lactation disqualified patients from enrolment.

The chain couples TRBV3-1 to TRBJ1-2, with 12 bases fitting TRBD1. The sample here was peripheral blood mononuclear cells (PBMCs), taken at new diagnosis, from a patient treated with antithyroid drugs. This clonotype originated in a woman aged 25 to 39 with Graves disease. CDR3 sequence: CASSTGTGGLGCTF. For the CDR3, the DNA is TGTGCCAGCAGCACCGGGACAGGGGGCTTGGGCTGCACCTTC.